This record looks at one T cell receptor (beta chain) sequence and its context. Antigen unknown. Produced via immunoSEQ multiplex PCR; TCRdb's table is partial and in-frame only. The sample lists about 72,000 clones; around 85% were seen once. Trimming at V came to 6 bases and at J to 8 bases, leaving 2 bases not matched to a gene. Germline loops: CDR1 KGHSH, CDR2 LQKENI. The CDR3 length is 14 residues. These data are taken from a study of OX40 agonist ivuxolimab in advanced cancers. Overall study: Participants, 82.7% male, averaged around 64 years of age, ranging from 23 to 79.

General observations from the study: The study found among the lowest clonal expansion in partial responders at 0.1-3.0 mg/kg.

Sequencing was performed on CD4+ or CD8+ T cells sorted from blood, taken in a trial of the OX40 agonist ivuxolimab. This TCR was sampled from an adult with an advanced solid tumor such as melanoma, head and neck, liver or kidney cancer. This chain uses TRBV18 with TRBJ2-1; 15 bases map to TRBD2. CDR3 coding DNA: TGTGCCAGCTCGGGACTAGCGGGAGGCTATGAGCAGTTCTTC. Encoded protein: CASSGLAGGYEQFF.